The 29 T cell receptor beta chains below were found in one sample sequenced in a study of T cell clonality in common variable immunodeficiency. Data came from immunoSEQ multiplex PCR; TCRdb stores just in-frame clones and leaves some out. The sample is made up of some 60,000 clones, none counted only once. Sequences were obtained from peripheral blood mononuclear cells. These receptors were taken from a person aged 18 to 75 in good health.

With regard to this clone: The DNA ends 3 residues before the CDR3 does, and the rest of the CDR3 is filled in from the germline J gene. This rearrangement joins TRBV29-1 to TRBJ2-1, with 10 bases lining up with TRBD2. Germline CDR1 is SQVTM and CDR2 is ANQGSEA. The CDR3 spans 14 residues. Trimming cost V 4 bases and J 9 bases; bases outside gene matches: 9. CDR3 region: CSVAEGSGRGEQFF. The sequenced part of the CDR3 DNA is TGCAGCGTTGCAGAAGGGAGCGGGAGGGGTGAG.

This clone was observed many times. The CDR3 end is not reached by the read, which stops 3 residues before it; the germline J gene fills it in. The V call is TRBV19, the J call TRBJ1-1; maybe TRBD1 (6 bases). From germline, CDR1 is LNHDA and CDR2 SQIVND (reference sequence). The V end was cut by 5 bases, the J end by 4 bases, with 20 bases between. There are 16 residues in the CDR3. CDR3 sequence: CASSLQGGALSTEAFF. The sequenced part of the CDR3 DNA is TGTGCCAGTAGTCTTCAAGGGGGGGCGCTGAGCACTGAA. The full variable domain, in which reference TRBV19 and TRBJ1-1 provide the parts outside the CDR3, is DGGITQSPKYLFRKEGQNVTLSCEQNLNHDAMYWYRQDPGQGLRLIYYSQIVNDFQKGDIAEGYSVSREKKESFPLTVTSAQKNPTAFYLCASSLQGGALSTEAFFGQGTRLTVV.

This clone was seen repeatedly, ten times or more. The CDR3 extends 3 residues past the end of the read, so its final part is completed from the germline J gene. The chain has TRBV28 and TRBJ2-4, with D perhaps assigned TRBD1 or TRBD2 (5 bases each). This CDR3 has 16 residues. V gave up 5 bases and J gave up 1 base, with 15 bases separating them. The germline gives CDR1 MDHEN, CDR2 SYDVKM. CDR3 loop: CASSLRDWRAKNIQYF. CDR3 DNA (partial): TGTGCCAGCAGTCTCAGGGATTGGAGGGCCAAAAACATT.

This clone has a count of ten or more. Partial CDR3 DNA: TGTGCCAGCAGTTTGGGGGCTCCGGACTATGGC. Its translation: CASSLGAPDYG. The full CDR3 protein is CASSLGAPDYGYTF. The chain combines TRBV28 with TRBJ1-2; D is perhaps TRBD1 (6 bases). The CDR3 end lies 3 residues beyond the end of the read and is filled in from the germline J gene. The CDR3 length is 14 residues. V shed 3 bases and J shed 3 bases, with 11 bases lying between them. From germline, CDR1 is MDHEN and CDR2 SYDVKM.

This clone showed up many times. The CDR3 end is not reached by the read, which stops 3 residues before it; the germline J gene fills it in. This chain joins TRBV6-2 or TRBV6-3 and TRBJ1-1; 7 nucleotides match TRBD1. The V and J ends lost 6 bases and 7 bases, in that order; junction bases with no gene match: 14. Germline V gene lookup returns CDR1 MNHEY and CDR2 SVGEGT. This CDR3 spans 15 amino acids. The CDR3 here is CASSRDRASRGEAFF. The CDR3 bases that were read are TGTGCCAGCAGCCGCGACAGGGCCTCACGGGGTGAA.

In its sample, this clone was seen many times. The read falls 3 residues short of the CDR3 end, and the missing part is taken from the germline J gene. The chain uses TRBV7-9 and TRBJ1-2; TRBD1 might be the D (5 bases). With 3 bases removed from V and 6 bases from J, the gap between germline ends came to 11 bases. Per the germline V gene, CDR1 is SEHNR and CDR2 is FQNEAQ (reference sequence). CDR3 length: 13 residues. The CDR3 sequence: CASSFPAGNGYTF. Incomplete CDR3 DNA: TGTGCCAGCAGCTTCCCGGCAGGGAATGGC.

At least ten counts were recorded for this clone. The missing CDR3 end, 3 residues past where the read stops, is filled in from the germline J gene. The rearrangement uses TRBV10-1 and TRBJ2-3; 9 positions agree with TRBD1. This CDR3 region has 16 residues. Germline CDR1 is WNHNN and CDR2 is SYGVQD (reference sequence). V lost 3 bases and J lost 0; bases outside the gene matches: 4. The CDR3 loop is CASSDGTGRSTDTQYF. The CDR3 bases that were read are TGCGCCAGCAGTGATGGGACAGGGCGAAGCACAGATACG.

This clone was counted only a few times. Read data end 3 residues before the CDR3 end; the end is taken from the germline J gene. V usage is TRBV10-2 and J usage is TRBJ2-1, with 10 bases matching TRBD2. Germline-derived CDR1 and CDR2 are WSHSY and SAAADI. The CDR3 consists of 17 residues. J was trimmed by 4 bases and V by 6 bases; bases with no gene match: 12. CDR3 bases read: TGCGCCAGCAGCTCCGGGACTAGCGCCCCACCTTACAATGAG. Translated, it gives CASSSGTSAPPYNE. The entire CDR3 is CASSSGTSAPPYNEQFF.

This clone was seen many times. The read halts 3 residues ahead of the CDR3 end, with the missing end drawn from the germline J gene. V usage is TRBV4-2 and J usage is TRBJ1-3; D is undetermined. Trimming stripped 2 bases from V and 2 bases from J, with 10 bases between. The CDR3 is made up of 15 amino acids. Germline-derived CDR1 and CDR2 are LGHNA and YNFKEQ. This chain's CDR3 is CASSQTLAPGNTIYF. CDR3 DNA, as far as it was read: TGTGCCAGCAGCCAAACTCTAGCTCCTGGAAACACC.

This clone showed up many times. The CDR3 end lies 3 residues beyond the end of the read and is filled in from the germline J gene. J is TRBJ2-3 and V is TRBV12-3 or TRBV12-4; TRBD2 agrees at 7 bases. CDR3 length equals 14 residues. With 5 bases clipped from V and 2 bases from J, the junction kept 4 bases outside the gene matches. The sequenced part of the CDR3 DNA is TGTGCCAGCAGTAAGGGACTATCCACAGATACG. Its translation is CASSKGLSTDT. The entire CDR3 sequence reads CASSKGLSTDTQYF.

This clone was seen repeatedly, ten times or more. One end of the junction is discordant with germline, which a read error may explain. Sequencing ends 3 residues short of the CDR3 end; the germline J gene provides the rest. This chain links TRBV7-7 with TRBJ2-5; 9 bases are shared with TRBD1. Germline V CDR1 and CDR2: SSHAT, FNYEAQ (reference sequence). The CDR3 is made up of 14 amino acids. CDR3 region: CASSPSQGAKTQYF. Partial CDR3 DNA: TGTGCTAGCAGCCCATCACAGGGGGCGAAGACC. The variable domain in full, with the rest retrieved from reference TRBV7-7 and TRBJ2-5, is GAGVSQSPRYKVTKRGQDVTLRCDPISSHATLYWYQQALGQGPEFLTYFNYEAQPDKSGLPSDRFSAERPEGSISTLTIQRTEQRDSAMYRCASSPSQGAKTQYFGPGTRLLVL.

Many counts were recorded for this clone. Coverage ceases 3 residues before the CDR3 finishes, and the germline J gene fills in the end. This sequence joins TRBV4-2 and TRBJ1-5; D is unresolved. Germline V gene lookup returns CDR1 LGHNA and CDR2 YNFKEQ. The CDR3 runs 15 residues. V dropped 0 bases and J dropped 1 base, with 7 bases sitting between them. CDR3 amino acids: CASSQDWQSNQPQHF. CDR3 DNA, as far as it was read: TGTGCCAGCAGCCAAGATTGGCAGAGCAATCAGCCC.

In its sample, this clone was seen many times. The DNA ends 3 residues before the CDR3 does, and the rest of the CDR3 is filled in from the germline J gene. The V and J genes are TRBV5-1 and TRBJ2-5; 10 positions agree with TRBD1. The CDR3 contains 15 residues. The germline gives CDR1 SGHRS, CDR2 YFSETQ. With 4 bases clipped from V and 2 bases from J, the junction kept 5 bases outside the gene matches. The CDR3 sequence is CASSRDRGIQETQYF. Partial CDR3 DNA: TGCGCCAGCAGCCGGGACAGGGGAATTCAAGAGACC.

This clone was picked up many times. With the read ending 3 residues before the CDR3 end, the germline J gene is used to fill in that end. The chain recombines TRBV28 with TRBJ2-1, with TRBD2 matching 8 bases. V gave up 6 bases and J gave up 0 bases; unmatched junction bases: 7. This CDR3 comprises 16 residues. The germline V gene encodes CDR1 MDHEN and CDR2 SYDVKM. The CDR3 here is CASSSPSGSSYNEQFF. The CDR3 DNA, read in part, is TGTGCCAGCAGCTCCCCCAGCGGGAGCTCCTACAATGAG.

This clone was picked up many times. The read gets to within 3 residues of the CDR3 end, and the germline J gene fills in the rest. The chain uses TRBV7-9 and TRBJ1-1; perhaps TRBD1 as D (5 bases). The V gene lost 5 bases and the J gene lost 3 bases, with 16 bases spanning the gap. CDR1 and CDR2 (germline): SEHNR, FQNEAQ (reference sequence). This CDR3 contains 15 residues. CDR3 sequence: CASSPRDSRYTEAFF. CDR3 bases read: TGTGCCAGCAGCCCGCGGGACTCTCGATACACTGAA.

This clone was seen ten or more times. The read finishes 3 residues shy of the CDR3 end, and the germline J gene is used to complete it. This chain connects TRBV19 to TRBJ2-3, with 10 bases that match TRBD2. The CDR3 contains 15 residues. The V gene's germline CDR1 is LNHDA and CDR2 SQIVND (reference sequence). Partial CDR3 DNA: TGTGCCAGTACCCCAACGGCTAGCGGGAGTCACACG. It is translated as CASTPTASGSHT. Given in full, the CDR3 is CASTPTASGSHTQYF.

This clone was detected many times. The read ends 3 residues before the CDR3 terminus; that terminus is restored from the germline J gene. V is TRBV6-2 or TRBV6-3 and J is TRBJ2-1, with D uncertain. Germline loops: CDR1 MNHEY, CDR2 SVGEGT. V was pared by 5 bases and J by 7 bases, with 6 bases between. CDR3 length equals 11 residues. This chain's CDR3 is CASSVMNEQFF. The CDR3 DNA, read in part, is TGTGCCAGCAGTGTAATGAATGAG.

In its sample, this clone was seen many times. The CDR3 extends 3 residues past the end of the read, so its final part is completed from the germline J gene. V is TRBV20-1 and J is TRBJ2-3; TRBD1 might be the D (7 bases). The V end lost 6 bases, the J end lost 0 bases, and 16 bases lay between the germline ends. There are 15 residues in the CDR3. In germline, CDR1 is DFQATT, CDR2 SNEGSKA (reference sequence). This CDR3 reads CSARGQTFSTDTQYF. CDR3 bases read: TGCAGTGCGCGGGGACAGACCTTTAGCACAGATACG.

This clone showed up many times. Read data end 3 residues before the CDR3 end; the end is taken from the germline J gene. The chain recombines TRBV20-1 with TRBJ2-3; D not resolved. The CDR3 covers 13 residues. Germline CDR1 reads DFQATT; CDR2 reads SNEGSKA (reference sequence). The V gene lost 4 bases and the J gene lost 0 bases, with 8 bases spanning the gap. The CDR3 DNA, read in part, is TGCAGTGCTACACCCCAGAGCACAGATACG. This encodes CSATPQSTDT. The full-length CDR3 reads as CSATPQSTDTQYF.

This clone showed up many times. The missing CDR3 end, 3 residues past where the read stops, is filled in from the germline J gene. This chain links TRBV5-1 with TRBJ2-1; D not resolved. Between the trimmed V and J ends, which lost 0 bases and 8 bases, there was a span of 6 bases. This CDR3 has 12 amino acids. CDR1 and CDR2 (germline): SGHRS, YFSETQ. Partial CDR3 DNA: TGCGCCAGCAGCTTGGTCGGTTATGAG. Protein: CASSLVGYE. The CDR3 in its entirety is CASSLVGYEQFF.

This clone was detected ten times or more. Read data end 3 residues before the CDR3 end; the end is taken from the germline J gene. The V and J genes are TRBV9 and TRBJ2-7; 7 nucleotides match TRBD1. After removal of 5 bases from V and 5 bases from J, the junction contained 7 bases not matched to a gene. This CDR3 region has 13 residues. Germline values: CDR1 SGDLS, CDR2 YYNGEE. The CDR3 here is CASRSTGTHEQYF. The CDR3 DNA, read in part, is TGTGCCAGCAGGTCGACAGGGACCCACGAG. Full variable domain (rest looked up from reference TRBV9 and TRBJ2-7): DSGVTQTPKHLITATGQRVTLRCSPRSGDLSVYWYQQSLDQGLQFLIQYYNGEERAKGNILERFSAQQFPDLHSELNLSSLELGDSALYFCASRSTGTHEQYFGPGTRLTVT.

This chain's CDR3 is CASSEDGIAVTGELFF. Incomplete CDR3 DNA: TGTGCCAGCAGCGAAGATGGCATAGCGGTCACCGGGGAG. The chain is built from TRBV7-6 and TRBJ2-2; D is perhaps TRBD2 (6 bases). The sequence runs out 3 residues before the end of the CDR3; the remainder is reconstructed from the germline J gene. Germline CDR1 reads SGHVS; CDR2 reads FNYEAQ. V lost 5 bases and J lost 4, with 17 bases in between. The CDR3 extends over 16 amino acids.

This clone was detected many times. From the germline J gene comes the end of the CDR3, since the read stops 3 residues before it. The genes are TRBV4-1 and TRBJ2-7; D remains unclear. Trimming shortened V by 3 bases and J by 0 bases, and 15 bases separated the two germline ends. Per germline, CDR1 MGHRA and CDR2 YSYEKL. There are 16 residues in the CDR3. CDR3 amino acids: CASSQTALRSSYEQYF. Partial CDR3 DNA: TGCGCCAGCAGCCAGACCGCTCTCAGGAGCTCCTACGAG.

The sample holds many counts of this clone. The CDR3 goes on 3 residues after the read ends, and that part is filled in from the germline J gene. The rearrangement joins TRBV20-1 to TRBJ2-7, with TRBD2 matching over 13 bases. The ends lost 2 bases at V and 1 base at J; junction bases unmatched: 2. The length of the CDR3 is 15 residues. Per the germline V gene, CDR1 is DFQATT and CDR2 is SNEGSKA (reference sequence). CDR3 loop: CSARTSGRGSYEQYF. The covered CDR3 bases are TGCAGTGCTAGAACTAGCGGGAGGGGATCCTACGAG.

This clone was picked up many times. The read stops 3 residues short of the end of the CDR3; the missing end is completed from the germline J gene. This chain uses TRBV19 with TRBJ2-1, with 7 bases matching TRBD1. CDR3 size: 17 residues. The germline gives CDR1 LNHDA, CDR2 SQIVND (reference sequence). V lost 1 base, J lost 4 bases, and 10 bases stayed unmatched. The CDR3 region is CASSIVIRTGPYNEQFF. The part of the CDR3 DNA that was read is TGTGCCAGTAGTATAGTAATTAGGACAGGCCCATACAATGAG. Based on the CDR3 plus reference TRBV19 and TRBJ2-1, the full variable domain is DGGITQSPKYLFRKEGQNVTLSCEQNLNHDAMYWYRQDPGQGLRLIYYSQIVNDFQKGDIAEGYSVSREKKESFPLTVTSAQKNPTAFYLCASSIVIRTGPYNEQFFGPGTRLTVL.

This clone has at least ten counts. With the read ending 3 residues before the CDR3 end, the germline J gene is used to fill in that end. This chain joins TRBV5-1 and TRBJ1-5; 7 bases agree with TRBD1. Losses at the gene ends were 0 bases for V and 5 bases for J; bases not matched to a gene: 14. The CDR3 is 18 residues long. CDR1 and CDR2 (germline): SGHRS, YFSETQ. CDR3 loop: CASSLGVRTRRGHQPQHF. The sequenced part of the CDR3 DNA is TGCGCCAGCAGCTTGGGGGTTCGGACCAGGAGGGGGCATCAGCCC.

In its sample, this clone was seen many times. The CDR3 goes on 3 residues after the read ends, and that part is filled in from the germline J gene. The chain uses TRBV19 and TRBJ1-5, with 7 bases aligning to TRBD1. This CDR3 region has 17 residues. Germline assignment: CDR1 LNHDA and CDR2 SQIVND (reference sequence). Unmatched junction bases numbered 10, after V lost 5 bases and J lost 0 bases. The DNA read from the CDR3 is TGTGCCAGTAGTCCCAGCCGGGACAGTTATAGCAATCAGCCC. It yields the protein CASSPSRDSYSNQP. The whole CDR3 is CASSPSRDSYSNQPQHF.

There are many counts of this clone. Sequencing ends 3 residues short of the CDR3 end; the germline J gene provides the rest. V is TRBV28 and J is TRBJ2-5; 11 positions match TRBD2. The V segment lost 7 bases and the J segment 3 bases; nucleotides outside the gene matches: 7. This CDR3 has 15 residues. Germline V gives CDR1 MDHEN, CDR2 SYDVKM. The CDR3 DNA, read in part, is TGTGCCAGCACCCTAGGGACTAGCGGAAAAGAGACC. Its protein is CASTLGTSGKET. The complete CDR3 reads CASTLGTSGKETQYF. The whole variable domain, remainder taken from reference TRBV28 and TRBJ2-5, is DVKVTQSSRYLVKRTGEKVFLECVQDMDHENMFWYRQDPGLGLRLIYFSYDVKMKEKGDIPEGYSVSREKKERFSLILESASTNQTSMYLCASTLGTSGKETQYFGPGTRLLVL.

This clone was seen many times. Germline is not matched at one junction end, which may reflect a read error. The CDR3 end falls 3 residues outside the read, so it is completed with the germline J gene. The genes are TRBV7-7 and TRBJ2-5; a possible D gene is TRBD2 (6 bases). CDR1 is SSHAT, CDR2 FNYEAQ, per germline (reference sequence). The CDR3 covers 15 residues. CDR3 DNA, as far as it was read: TGTGCTAGCAGCTTAGCCCAGACTAGCCAAGAGACC. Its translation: CASSLAQTSQET. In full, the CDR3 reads CASSLAQTSQETQYF.